The rows below give T cell receptor beta chains drawn from one sample of a study of T cell responses to AZD1222 COVID-19 vaccine. Profiling relied on immunoSEQ multiplex PCR, and the TCRdb table lists in-frame clones only, not all of them. This table has under 150,000 clones, about 91% appearing once. This material consisted of peripheral blood, taken 28 days after the second AZD1222 dose. Receptors originate from an adult who received the AZD1222 COVID-19 vaccine. The CDR3 runs from the conserved cysteine through the conserved F or W. A clone size is listed for some rows: how often the clone was seen (once, few, many), or a class if it is expanded.

>TRBV27|TRBJ1-1|once
CASSFLGVSTEAFF
>TRBV5-5|TRBJ2-7|-
CASSLAKNYEQYF
>TRBV27|TRBJ1-6|-
CASRPTGADSPLHF
>TRBV5-1|TRBJ2-1|-
CASSLLAGSYNEQFF
>TRBV11-1|TRBJ2-7|-
CASSFSLAGGYEQYF
>TRBV19|TRBJ2-7|-
CASSSRQGGYEQYF
>TRBV5-1|TRBJ2-1|-
CASSLGGTGAYNEQFF
>TRBV12-3/TRBV12-4|TRBJ2-7|-
CASRKRDYYEQYF
>TRBV4-2|TRBJ2-7|-
CASSQDLAEASYEQYF
>TRBV25-1|TRBJ2-3|-
CASSEWEGTSTDTQYF
>TRBV28|TRBJ2-7|-
CASSLSGSVYEQYF
>TRBV28|TRBJ1-5|once
CASSKNTNQPQHF
>TRBV3-1/TRBV3-2|TRBJ1-5|-
CASSQSGTGGNQPQHF
>TRBV5-1|TRBJ1-6|-
CASSFEAGGGSYNSPLHF
>TRBV19|TRBJ1-5|-
CASSIDLGTGVNQPQHF
>TRBV10-3|TRBJ2-5|-
CAISDAGTSGTQYF
>TRBV19|TRBJ2-1|-
CASTGRWTGSYNEQFF
>TRBV6-1|TRBJ2-7|-
CASSEEGAGGYEQYF
>TRBV11-2|TRBJ1-2|-
CASSLGGIDGYTF
>TRBV28|TRBJ2-1|-
CASSFGGGYNEQFF
>TRBV19|TRBJ1-4|-
CASSIGQATNEKLFF
>TRBV27|TRBJ1-6|-
CASSLLGRAYSPLHF
>TRBV5-1|TRBJ2-3|-
CASSVRLAGGATSTDTQYF
>TRBV28|TRBJ2-7|-
CASSLRQPYEQYF
>TRBV5-1|TRBJ1-6|-
CASRALTGATNSPLHF
>TRBV28|TRBJ1-2|-
CASSSSGIYTF
>TRBV7-2|TRBJ1-4|-
CASSPGGPQGIMLGKLFF
>TRBV28|TRBJ1-2|-
CASSPTGQRYGYTF
>TRBV30|TRBJ1-2|-
CASGGNYGYTF
>TRBV20-1|TRBJ2-7|-
CSASDRVGTYEQYF
>TRBV5-5|TRBJ2-3|-
CASTPSLGPQGDTQYF
>TRBV18|TRBJ2-1|-
CASSLGGQGVHEQFF
>TRBV23-1|TRBJ2-6|-
CASSRETGGGFHGANVLTF
>TRBV28|TRBJ2-7|-
CASSLKYEQYF
>TRBV9|TRBJ2-2|-
CASSAYGTSGIAAGELFF
>TRBV19|TRBJ1-2|-
CATPGTGGAGYTF
>TRBV28|TRBJ2-7|-
CASSLVASGSYEQYF
>TRBV9|TRBJ2-7|-
CARSAGAGASYEQYF
>TRBV2|TRBJ2-2|-
CASSRDRGRAGELFF
>TRBV27|TRBJ2-3|-
CASSPRSGRASTDTQYF
>TRBV14|TRBJ1-3|-
CASSRSGNTIYF
>TRBV27|TRBJ1-2|-
CASSLGTAGIYGYTF
>TRBV6-1|TRBJ2-5|-
CASSKDRAVPAETQYF
>TRBV6-2/TRBV6-3|TRBJ1-6|-
CASSYSLSGIASPLHF
>TRBV7-9|TRBJ1-5|-
CASSLGGSGYQPQHF
>TRBV18|TRBJ2-2|few
CASSSGVPTGELFF
>TRBV28|TRBJ2-3|-
CASRPGTGAVDTQYF
>TRBV3-1/TRBV3-2|TRBJ1-2|-
CASSPLADYGYTF
>TRBV19|TRBJ1-2|-
CASSTSDWYGYTF
>TRBV7-2|TRBJ2-7|-
CASRGAGLAGGEQYF
>TRBV19|TRBJ2-2|-
CASGTAGGFTGELFF
>TRBV20-1|TRBJ2-7|once
CSARIGHEQYF
>TRBV19|TRBJ1-4|-
CASSIGTGARKLFF
>TRBV5-1|TRBJ2-1|few
CASSWTSPYNEQFF
>TRBV28|TRBJ2-7|-
CASSLSVGLAGSYEQYF